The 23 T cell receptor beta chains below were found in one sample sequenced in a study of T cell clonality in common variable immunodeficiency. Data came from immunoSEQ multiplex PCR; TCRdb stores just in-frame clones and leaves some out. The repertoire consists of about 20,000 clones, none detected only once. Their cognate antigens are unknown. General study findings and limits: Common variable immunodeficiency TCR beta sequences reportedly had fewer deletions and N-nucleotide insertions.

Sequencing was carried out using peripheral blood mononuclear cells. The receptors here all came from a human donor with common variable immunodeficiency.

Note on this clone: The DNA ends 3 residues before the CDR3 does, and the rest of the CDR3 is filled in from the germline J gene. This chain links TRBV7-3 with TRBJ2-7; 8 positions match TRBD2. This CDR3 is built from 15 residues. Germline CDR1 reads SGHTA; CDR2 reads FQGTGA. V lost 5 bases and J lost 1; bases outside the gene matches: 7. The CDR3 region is CASSEAAGASYEQYF. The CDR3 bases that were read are TGTGCCAGCAGCGAGGCAGCGGGAGCGTCCTACGAG.

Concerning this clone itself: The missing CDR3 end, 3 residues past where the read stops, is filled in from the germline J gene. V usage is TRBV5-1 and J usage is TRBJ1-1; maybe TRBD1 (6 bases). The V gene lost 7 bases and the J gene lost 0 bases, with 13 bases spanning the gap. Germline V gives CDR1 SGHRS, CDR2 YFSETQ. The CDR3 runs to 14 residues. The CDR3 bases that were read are TGCGCCAGCGGCCAGGACAGCTTGAACACTGAA. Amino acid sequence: CASGQDSLNTE. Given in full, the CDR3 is CASGQDSLNTEAFF. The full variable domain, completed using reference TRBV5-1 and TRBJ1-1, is KAGVTQTPRYLIKTRGQQVTLSCSPISGHRSVSWYQQTPGQGLQFLFEYFSETQRNKGNFPGRFSGRQFSNSRSEMNVSTLELGDSALYLCASGQDSLNTEAFFGQGTRLTVV.

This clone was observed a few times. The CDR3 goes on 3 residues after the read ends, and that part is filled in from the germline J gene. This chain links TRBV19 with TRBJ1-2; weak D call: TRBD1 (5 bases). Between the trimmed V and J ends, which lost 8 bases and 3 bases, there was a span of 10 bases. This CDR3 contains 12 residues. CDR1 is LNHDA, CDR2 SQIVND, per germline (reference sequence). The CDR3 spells CASHDSYYGYTF. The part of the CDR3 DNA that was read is TGTGCCAGTCATGACAGTTACTATGGC.

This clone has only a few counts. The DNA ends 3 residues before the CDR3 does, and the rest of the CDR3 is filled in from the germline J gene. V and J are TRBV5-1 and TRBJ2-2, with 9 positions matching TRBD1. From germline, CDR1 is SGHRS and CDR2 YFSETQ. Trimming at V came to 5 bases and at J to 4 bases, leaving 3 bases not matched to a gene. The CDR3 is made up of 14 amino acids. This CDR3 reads CASSQTGGTGELFF. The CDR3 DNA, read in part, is TGCGCCAGCAGTCAGACAGGGGGCACCGGGGAG.

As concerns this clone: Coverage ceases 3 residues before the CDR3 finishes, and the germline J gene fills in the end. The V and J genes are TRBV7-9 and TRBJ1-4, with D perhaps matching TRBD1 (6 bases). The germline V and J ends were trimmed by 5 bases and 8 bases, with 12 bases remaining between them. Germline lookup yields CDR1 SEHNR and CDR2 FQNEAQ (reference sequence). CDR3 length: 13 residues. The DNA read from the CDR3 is TGTGCCAGCAGCGAACAGGGTAACGAAAAA. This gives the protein CASSEQGNEK. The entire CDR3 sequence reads CASSEQGNEKLFF.

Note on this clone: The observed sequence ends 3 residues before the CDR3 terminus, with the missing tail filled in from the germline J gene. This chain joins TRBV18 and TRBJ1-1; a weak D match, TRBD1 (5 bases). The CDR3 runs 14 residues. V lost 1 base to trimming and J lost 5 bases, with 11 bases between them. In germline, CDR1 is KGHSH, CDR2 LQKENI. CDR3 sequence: CASSPQGAGTEAFF. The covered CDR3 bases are TGTGCCAGCTCACCACAAGGGGCCGGAACTGAA.

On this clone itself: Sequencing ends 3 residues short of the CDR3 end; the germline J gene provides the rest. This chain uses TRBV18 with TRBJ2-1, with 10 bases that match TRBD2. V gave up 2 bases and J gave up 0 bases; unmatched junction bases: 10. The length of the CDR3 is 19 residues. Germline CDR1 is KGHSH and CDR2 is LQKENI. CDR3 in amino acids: CASSPFATSGSSSYNEQFF. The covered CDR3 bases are TGTGCCAGCTCACCATTCGCGACTAGCGGGTCGAGCTCCTACAATGAG.

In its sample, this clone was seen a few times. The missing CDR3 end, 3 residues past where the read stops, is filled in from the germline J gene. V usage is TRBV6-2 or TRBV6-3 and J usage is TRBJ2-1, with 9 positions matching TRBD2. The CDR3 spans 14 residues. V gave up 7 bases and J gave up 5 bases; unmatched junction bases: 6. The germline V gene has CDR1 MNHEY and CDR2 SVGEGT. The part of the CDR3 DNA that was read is TGTGCCAGCATGCGCGGGGGGGCCCACAATGAG. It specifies CASMRGGAHNE. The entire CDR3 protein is CASMRGGAHNEQFF.

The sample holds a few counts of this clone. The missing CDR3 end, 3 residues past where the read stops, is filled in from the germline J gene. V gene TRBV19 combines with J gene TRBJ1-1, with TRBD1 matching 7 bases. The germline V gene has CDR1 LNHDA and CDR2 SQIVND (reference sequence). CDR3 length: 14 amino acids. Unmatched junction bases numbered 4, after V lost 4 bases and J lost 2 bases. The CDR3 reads CASSTRTGNTEAFF. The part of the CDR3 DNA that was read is TGTGCCAGTAGTACCAGGACAGGAAACACTGAA.

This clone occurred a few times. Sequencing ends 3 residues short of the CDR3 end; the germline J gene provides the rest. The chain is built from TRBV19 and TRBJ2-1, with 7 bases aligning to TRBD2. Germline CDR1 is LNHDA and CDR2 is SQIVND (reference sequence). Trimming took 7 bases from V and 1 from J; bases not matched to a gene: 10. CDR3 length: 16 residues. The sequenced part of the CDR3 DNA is TGTGCCAGTACCGTGGGGTCGGGGGGATCCTACAATGAG. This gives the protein CASTVGSGGSYNE. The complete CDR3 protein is CASTVGSGGSYNEQFF.

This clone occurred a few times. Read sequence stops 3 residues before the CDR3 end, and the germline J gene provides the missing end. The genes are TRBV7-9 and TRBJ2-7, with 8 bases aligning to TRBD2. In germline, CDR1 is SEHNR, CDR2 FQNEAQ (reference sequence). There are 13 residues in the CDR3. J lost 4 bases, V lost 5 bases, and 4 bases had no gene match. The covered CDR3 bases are TGTGCCAGCAGCCCCGGGGGGGTATACGAG. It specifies CASSPGGVYE. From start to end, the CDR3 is CASSPGGVYEQYF.

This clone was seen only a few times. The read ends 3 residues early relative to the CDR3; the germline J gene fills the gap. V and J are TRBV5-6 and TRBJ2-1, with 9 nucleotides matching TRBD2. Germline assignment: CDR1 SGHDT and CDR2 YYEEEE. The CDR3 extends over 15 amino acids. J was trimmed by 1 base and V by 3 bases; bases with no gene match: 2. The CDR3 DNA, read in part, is TGTGCCAGCAGCTCGCTAGCGGGATCCTACAATGAG. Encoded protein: CASSSLAGSYNE. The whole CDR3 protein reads CASSSLAGSYNEQFF.

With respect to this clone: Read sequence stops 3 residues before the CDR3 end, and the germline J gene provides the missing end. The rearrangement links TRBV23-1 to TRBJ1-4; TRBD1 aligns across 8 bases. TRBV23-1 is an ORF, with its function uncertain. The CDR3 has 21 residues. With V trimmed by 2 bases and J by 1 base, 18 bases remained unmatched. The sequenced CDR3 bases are TGCGCCAGCAGTCAACCCAGGACAGGGAAGTTTCGAGAAGTAACTAATGAAAAA. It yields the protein CASSQPRTGKFREVTNEK. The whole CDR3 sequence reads CASSQPRTGKFREVTNEKLFF.

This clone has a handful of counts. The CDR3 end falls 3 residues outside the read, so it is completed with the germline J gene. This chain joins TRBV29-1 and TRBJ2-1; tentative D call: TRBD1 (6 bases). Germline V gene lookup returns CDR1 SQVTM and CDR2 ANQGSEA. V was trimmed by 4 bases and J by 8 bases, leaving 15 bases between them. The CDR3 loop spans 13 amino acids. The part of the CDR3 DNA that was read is TGCAGCGTTGTTCAAGGGGGATGGGATGAG. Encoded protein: CSVVQGGWDE. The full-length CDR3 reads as CSVVQGGWDEQFF.

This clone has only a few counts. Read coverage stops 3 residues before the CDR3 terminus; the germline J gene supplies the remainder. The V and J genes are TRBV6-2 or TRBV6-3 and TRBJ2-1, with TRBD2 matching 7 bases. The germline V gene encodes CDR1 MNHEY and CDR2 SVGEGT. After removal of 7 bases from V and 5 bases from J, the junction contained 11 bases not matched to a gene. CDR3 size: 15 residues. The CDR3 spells CASTRGGLFNNEQFF. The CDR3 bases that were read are TGTGCCAGCACAAGGGGAGGGCTTTTTAACAATGAG.

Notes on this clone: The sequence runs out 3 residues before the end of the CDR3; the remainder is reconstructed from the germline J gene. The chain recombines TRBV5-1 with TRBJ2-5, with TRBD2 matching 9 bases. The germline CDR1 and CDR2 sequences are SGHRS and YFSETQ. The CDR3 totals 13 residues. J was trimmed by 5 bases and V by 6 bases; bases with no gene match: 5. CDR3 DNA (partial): TGCGCCAGCAAACTAGCGGGCGGGGAGACC. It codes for CASKLAGGET. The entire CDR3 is CASKLAGGETQYF.

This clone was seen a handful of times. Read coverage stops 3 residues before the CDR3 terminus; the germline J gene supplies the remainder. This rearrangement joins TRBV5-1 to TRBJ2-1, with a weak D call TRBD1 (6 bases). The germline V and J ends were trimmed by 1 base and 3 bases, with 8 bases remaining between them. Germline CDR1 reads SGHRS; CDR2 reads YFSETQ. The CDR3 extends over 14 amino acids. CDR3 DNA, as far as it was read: TGCGCCAGCAGCTTGAACAGGGTCTACAATGAG. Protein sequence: CASSLNRVYNE. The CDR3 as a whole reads CASSLNRVYNEQFF.

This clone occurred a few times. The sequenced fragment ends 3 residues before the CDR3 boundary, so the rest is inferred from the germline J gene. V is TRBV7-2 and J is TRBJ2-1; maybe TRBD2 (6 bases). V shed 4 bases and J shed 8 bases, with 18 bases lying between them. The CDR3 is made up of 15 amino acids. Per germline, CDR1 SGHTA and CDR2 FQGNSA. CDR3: CASSSELAALDEQFF. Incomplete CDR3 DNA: TGTGCCAGCAGCTCCGAACTAGCTGCCTTGGATGAG.

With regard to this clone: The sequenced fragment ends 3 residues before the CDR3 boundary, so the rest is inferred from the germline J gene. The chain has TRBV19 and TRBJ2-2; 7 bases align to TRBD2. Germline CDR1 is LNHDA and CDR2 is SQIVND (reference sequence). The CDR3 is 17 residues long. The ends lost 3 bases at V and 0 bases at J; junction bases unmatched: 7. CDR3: CASSIPTSPSNTGELFF. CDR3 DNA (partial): TGTGCCAGTAGTATCCCGACTAGCCCGTCGAACACCGGGGAG.

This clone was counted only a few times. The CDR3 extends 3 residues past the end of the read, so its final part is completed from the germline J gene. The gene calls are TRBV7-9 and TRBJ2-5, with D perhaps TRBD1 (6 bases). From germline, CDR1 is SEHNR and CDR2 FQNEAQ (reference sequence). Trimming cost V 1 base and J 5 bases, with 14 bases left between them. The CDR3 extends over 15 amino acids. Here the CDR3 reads CASSLGGHRGETQYF. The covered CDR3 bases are TGTGCCAGCAGCTTAGGGGGGCACAGAGGTGAGACC.

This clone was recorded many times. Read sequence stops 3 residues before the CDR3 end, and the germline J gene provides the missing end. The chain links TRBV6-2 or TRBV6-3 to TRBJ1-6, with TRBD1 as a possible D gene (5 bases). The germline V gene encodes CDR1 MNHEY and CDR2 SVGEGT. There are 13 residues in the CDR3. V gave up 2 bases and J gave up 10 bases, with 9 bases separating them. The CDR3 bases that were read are TGTGCCAGCAGTTACATCGGGGGATCACCC. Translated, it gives CASSYIGGSP. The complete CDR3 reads CASSYIGGSPLHF.

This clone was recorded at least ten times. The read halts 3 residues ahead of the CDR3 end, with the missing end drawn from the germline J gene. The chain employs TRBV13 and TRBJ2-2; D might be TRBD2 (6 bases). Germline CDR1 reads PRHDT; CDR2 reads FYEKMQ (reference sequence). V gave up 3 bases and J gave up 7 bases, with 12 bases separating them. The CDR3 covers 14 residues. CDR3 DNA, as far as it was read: TGTGCCAGCAGCTTGATACAGGAGGGCGGGGAG. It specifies CASSLIQEGGE. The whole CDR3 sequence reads CASSLIQEGGELFF.

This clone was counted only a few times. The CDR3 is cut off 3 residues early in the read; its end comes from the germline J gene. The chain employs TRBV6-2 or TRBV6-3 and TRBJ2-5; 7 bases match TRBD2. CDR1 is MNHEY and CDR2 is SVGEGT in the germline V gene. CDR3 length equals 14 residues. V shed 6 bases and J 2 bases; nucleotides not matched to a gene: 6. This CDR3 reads CASRVHSGQETQYF. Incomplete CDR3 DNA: TGTGCCAGCAGAGTTCATAGCGGGCAAGAGACC.